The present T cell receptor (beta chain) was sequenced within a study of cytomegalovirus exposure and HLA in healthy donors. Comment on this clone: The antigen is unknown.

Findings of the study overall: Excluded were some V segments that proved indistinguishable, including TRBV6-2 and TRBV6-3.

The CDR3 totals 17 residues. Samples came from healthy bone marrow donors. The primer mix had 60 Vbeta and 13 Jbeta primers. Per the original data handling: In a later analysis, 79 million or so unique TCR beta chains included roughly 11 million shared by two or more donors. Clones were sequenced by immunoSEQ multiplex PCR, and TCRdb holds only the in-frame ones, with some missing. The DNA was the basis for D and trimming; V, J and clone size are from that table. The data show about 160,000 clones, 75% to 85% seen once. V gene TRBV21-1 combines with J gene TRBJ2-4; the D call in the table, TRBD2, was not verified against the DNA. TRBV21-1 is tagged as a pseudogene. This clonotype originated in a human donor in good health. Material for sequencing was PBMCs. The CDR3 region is CASSTASPLAGGYIQYF. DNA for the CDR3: TGTGCCAGCAGCACAGCCTCACCGCTAGCGGGCGGTTACATTCAGTACTTC.